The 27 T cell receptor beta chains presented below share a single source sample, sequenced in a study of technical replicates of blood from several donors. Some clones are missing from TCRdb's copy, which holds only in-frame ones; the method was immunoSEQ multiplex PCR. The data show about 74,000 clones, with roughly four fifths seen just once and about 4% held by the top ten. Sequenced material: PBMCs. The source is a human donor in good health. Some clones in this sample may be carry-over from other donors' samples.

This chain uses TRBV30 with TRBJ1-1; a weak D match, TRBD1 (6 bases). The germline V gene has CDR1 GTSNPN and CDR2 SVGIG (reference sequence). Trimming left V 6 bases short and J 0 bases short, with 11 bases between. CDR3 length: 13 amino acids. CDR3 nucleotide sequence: TGTGCCTGCGCTAGGGGGATGAACACTGAAGCTTTCTTT. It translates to CACARGMNTEAFF.

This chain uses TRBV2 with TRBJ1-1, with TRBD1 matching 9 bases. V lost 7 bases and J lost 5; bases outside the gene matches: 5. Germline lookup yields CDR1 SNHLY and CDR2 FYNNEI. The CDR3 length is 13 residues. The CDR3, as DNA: TGTGCCAGCACCCGGACAGGGGATACTGAAGCTTTCTTT. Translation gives CASTRTGDTEAFF. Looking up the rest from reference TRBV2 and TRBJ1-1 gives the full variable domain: EPEVTQTPSHQVTQMGQEVILRCVPISNHLYFYWYRQILGQKVEFLVSFYNNEISEKSEIFDDQFSVERPDGSNFTLKIRSTKLEDSAMYFCASTRTGDTEAFFGQGTRLTVV.

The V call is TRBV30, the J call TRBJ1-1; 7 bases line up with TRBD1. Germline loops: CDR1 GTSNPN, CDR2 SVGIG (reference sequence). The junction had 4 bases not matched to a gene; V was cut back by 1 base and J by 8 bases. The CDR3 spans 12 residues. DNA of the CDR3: TGTGCCTGGAGTGGGACAGGCTTCGAAGCTTTCTTT. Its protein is CAWSGTGFEAFF.

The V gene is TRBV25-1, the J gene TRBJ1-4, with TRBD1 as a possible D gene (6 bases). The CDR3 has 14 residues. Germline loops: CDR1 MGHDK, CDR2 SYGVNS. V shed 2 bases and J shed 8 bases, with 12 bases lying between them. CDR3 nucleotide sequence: TGTGCCAGCAGTGAAGGGACAAAAGCAGAAAAACTGTTTTTT. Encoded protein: CASSEGTKAEKLFF.

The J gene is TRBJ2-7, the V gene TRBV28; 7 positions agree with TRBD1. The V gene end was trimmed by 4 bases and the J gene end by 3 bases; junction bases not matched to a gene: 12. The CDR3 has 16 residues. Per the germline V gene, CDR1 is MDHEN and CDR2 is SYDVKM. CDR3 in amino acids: CASSSPQTGRIYEQYF. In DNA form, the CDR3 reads TGTGCCAGCAGTTCGCCGCAGACAGGGCGTATCTACGAGCAGTACTTC.

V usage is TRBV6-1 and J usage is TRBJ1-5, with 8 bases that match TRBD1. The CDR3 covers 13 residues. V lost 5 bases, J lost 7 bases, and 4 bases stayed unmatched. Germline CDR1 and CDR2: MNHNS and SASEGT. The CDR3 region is CASSTRGLQPQHF. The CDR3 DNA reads TGTGCCAGCAGTACCAGGGGGCTCCAGCCCCAGCATTTT.

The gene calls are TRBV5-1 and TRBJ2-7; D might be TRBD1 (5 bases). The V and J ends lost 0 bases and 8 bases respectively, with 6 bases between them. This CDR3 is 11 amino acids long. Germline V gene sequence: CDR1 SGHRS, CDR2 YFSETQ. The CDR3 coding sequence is TGCGCCAGCAGCTTGGAGGGGAAGCAGTACTTC. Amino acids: CASSLEGKQYF. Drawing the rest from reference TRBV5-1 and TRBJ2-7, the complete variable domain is KAGVTQTPRYLIKTRGQQVTLSCSPISGHRSVSWYQQTPGQGLQFLFEYFSETQRNKGNFPGRFSGRQFSNSRSEMNVSTLELGDSALYLCASSLEGKQYFGPGTRLTVT.

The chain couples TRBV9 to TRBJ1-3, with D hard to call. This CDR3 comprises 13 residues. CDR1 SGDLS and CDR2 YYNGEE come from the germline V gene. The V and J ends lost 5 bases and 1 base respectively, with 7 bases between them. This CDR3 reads CASRGRSGNTIYF. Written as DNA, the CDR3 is TGTGCCAGCAGGGGCCGGTCTGGAAACACCATATATTTT.

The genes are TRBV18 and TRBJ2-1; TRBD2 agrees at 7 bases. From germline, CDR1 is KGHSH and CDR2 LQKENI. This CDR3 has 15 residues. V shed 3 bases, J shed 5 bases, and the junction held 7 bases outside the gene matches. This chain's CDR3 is CASSPQWTRNNEQFF. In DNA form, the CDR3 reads TGTGCCAGCTCACCTCAATGGACTAGAAACAATGAGCAGTTCTTC.

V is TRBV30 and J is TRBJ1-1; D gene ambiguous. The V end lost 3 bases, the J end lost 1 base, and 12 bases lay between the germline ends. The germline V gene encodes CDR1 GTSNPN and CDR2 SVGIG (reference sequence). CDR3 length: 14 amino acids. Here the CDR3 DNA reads TGTGCCTGGAGCCCCGGGGTCCAGAACACTGAAGCTTTCTTT. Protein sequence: CAWSPGVQNTEAFF.

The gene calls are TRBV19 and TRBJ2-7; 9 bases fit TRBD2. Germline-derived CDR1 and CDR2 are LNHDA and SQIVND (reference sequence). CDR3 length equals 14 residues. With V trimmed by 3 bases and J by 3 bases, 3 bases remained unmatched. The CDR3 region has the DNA TGTGCCAGTAGTATGGGACTAGCTATCTACGAGCAGTACTTC. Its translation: CASSMGLAIYEQYF.

This CDR3 reads CAWRGRAEAFF. CDR3 sequence (DNA): TGTGCCTGGAGGGGTCGGGCTGAAGCTTTCTTT. The chain couples TRBV30 to TRBJ1-1; D unclear. The V gene's germline CDR1 is GTSNPN and CDR2 SVGIG (reference sequence). V was clipped by 3 bases and J by 6 bases, with 8 bases between them. The CDR3 loop spans 11 amino acids.

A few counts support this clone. CDR3 DNA: TGTGCCAGCAGCGACAGGGAAGAAGGTGAAGCTTTCTTT. Encoded protein: CASSDREEGEAFF. This chain uses TRBV6-1 with TRBJ1-1, with 7 bases matching TRBD1. The trim removed 6 bases at V and 7 bases at J, leaving 8 bases unmatched. CDR1 and CDR2 (germline): MNHNS, SASEGT. This CDR3 has 13 residues.

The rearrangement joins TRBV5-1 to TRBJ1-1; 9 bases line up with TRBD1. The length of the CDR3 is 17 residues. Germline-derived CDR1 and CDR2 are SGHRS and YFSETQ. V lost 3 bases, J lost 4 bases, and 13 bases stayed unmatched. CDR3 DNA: TGCGCCAGCAGCTCCAGTCCCGGGACAGGGCGGGTCACTGAAGCTTTCTTT. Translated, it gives CASSSSPGTGRVTEAFF.

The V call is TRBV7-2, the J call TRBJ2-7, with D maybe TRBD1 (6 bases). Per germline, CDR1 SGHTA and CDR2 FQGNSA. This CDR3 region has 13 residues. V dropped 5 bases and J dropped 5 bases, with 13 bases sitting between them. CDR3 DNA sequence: TGTGCCAGCAGCCCCTACAGGGCTAACGAGCAGTACTTC. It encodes CASSPYRANEQYF.

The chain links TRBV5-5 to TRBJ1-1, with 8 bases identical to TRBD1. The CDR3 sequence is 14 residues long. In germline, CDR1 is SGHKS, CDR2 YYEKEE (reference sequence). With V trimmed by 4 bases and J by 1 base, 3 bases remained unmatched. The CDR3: CASSLTGANTEAFF. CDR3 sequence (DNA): TGTGCCAGCAGCCTGACAGGGGCGAACACTGAAGCTTTCTTT.

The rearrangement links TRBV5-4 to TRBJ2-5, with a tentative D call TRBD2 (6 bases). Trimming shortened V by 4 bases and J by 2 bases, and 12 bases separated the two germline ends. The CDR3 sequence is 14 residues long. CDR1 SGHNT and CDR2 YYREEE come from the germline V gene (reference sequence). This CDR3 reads CASSAGLAQETQYF. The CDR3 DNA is TGTGCCAGCAGCGCGGGCCTAGCGCAAGAGACCCAGTACTTC.

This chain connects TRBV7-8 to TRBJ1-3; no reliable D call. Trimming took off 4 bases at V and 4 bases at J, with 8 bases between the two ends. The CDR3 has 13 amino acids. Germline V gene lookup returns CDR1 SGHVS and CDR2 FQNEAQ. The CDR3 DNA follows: TGTGCCAGCAGCTCCTCTACCGGAAACACCATATATTTT. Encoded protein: CASSSSTGNTIYF.

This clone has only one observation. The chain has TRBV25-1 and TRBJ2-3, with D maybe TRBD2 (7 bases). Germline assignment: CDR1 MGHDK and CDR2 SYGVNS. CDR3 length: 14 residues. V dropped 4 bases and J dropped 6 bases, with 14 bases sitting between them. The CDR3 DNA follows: TGTGCCAGCAGTGCGAGGGGGGGCCCCGATACGCAGTATTTT. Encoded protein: CASSARGGPDTQYF.

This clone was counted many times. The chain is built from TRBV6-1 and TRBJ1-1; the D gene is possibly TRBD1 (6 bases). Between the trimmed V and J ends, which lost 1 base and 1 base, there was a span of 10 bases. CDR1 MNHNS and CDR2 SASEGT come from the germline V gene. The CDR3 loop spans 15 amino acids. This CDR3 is CASSEEGQPNTEAFF. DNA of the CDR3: TGTGCCAGCAGTGAAGAGGGACAACCGAACACTGAAGCTTTCTTT.

In DNA, the CDR3 is TGTGCCAGCAGCTTGGGGGACAAAAATAATTCACCCCTCCACTTT. Translation: CASSLGDKNNSPLHF. This rearrangement joins TRBV11-3 to TRBJ1-6, with D possibly TRBD1 on 6 matching bases. The germline CDR1 and CDR2 sequences are SGHNT and YENEEA. V dropped 3 bases and J dropped 5 bases, with 11 bases sitting between them. The CDR3 has 15 amino acids.

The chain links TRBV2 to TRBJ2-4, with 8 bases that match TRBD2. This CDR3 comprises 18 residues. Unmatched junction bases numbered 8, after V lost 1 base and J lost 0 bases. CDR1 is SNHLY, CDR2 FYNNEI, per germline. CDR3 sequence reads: CASSEGGQRGLAKNIQYF. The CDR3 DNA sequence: TGTGCCAGCAGTGAAGGAGGACAGCGGGGGCTAGCCAAAAACATTCAGTACTTC.

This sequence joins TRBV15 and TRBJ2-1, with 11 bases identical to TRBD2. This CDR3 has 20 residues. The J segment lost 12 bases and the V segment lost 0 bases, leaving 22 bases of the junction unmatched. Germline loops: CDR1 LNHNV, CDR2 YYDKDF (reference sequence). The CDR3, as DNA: TGTGCCACCAGCAGAGATGAATTAGCGGGGGGGGATCGTTTACGGGGGTGGCAGTTCTTC. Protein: CATSRDELAGGDRLRGWQFF.

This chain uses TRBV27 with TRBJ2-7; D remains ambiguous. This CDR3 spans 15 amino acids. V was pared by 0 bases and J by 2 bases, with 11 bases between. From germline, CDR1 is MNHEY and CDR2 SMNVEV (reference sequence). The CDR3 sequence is CASSLSGPAPYEQYF. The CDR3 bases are TGTGCCAGCAGTTTATCGGGCCCTGCGCCCTACGAGCAGTACTTC.

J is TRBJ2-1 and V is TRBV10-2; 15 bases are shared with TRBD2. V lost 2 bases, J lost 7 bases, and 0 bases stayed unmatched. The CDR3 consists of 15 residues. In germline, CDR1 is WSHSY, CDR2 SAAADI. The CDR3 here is CASSEGTSGGNEQFF. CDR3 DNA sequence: TGCGCCAGCAGTGAGGGGACTAGCGGGGGGAATGAGCAGTTCTTC.

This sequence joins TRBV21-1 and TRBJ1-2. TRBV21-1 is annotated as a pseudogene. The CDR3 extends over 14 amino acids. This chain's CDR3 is CASSIRVAKEGYTF. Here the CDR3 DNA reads TGTGCCAGCAGCATCCGGGTCGCCAAAGAAGGCTACACCTTC.

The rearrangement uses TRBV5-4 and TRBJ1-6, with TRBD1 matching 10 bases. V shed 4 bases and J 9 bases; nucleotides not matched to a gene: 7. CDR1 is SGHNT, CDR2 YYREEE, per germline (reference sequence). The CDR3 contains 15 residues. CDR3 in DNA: TGTGCCAGCAGCGGACGGGACAGGGGTATTTCACCCCTCCACTTT. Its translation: CASSGRDRGISPLHF.